One sample yielded the 26 T cell receptor beta chains listed below, sequenced in a study of T cell repertoires in cytomegalovirus infection. TCRdb ran MiXCR on the reads and lists one entry per CDR3 protein. The data hold hundreds of thousands of distinct CDR3 sequences, with approximately 34% observed a single time. Specimen: PBMCs. The receptors were sampled from a human donor in good health (CMV status not recorded). Some clones in this sample may be carry-over from other donors' samples.

This clonotype was seen many times. This chain links TRBV7-2 with TRBJ1-1; tentative D call: TRBD1 (5 bases). The CDR3 totals 18 residues. Germline lookup yields CDR1 SGHTA and CDR2 FQGNSA. Trimming left V 2 bases short and J 1 base short, with 20 bases between. For the CDR3, the DNA is TGTGCCAGCAGCTTAAGCCGTTGGGGGTTAGGGCAGAACACTGAAGCTTTCTTT. Its protein is CASSLSRWGLGQNTEAFF. Combining the CDR3 with reference TRBV7-2 and TRBJ1-1 gives the whole variable domain GAGVSQSPSNKVTEKGKDVELRCDPISGHTALYWYRQSLGQGLEFLIYFQGNSAPDKSGLPSDRFSAERTGGSVSTLTIQRTQQEDSAVYLCASSLSRWGLGQNTEAFFGQGTRLTVV.

In its sample, this clonotype was seen a few times. The chain links TRBV12-3 or TRBV12-4 to TRBJ1-2; D uncertain. Trimming took 1 base from V and 3 from J, leaving 21 bases between them. This CDR3 region has 18 residues. The DNA of the CDR3 is TGTGCCAGCAGTTTAGGTGGAGCGGGTGAAGATACCTACTATGGCTACACCTTC. As protein: CASSLGGAGEDTYYGYTF.

Comments on this clonotype: The junction departs from the called germline gene at one end, perhaps through a read error. The V call is TRBV5-1, the J call TRBJ2-7; 9 nucleotides align to TRBD1. The CDR3 has 14 amino acids. Germline V lookup: CDR1 SGHRS, CDR2 YFSETQ. DNA for the CDR3: TGCGCCAGCAGCTGGGGAGGGGACAGGGTCGAGCAGTCCTTC. This gives the protein CASSWGGDRVEQSF.

This clonotype showed up many times. The V gene is TRBV7-8, the J gene TRBJ1-5; D gene uncertain. Germline CDR1 is SGHVS and CDR2 is FQNEAQ. The CDR3 runs to 15 residues. V lost 1 base and J lost 6, with 13 bases in between. The CDR3 sequence: CASSLVWDVAQPQHF. In DNA, the CDR3 is TGTGCCAGCAGCTTAGTTTGGGATGTTGCTCAGCCCCAGCATTTT.

The DNA of the CDR3 is TGTGCCAGCAGCCAATACTCGAACGTAAATGGCTACACCTTC. It translates to CASSQYSNVNGYTF. V usage is TRBV7-2 and J usage is TRBJ1-2, with unresolved D. The length of the CDR3 is 14 residues. The V end was cut by 5 bases, the J end by 6 bases, with 16 bases between. The germline V gene has CDR1 SGHTA and CDR2 FQGNSA.

This clonotype was observed a handful of times. The V gene is TRBV6-2 or TRBV6-3, the J gene TRBJ1-1; D not certain. The CDR3 has 13 residues. V dropped 5 bases and J dropped 0 bases, with 7 bases sitting between them. CDR1 is MNHEY and CDR2 is SVGEGT in the germline V gene. CDR3 nucleotides: TGTGCCAGCAGTGTACAGTTGAACACTGAAGCTTTCTTT. This codes for CASSVQLNTEAFF.

Worth noting for this clonotype: Here the CDR3 omits its conserved ending phenylalanine or tryptophan, so a read error is the likely source. The limits of the CDR3 on the DNA are not certain, so only TCRdb's listed CDR3 is given. The chain combines TRBV7-8 with TRBJ1-3; the DNA was not compared with TRBD1, the D call given in the table. Ends included, the CDR3 has 14 residues. Germline lookup yields CDR1 SGHVS and CDR2 FQNEAQ. CDR3 sequence: CASRLGQGRDTIYL.

The chain links TRBV20-1 to TRBJ1-5; possibly TRBD1 for D (5 bases). Germline V gene lookup returns CDR1 DFQATT and CDR2 SNEGSKA (reference sequence). Between the trimmed V and J ends, which lost 3 bases and 4 bases, there was a span of 7 bases. There are 12 residues in the CDR3. CDR3 amino acids: CSARRGNQPQHF. Here the CDR3 DNA reads TGCAGTGCTAGGCGGGGGAATCAGCCCCAGCATTTT.

V usage is TRBV6-5 and J usage is TRBJ2-7; TRBD1 is a possible D gene (5 bases). The germline V gene encodes CDR1 MNHEY and CDR2 SVGAGI. The CDR3 is 11 amino acids. V lost 2 bases to trimming and J lost 7 bases, with 6 bases between them. In nucleotides, the CDR3 is TGTGCCAGCAGTTACAAGGGGGAGCAGTACTTC. This translates into CASSYKGEQYF.

This clonotype was counted ten times or more. The chain employs TRBV19 and TRBJ1-5; D unclear. Germline CDR1 LNHDA, CDR2 SQIVND (reference sequence). The CDR3 length is 17 residues. Trimming took off 0 bases at V and 5 bases at J, with 17 bases between the two ends. The CDR3 spells CASSIDKARGFDQPQHF. In nucleotides, the CDR3 is TGTGCCAGTAGTATAGACAAGGCAAGAGGCTTCGATCAGCCCCAGCATTTT.

For the CDR3, the DNA is TGTGCCAGCAGCCGCCCTGGGACCGGGGAGCTGTTTTTT. This codes for CASSRPGTGELFF. J is TRBJ2-2 and V is TRBV7-6; D remains unclear. Germline CDR1 and CDR2: SGHVS and FNYEAQ. The V gene lost 5 bases and the J gene lost 5 bases, with 9 bases spanning the gap. The CDR3 runs 13 residues.

The sample holds a few counts of this clonotype. CDR3: CASSLPVKAAGELFF. Written as DNA, the CDR3 is TGTGCCAGCAGCTTACCTGTAAAAGCAGCCGGGGAGCTGTTTTTT. The V call is TRBV7-9, the J call TRBJ2-2; the D is unclear. The CDR3 runs to 15 residues. The V and J ends lost 2 bases and 6 bases respectively, with 13 bases between them. Germline V CDR1 and CDR2: SEHNR, FQNEAQ (reference sequence). Looking up the rest from reference TRBV7-9 and TRBJ2-2 gives the full variable domain: DTGVSQNPRHKITKRGQNVTFRCDPISEHNRLYWYRQTLGQGPEFLTYFQNEAQLEKSRLLSDRFSAERPKGSFSTLEIQRTEQGDSAMYLCASSLPVKAAGELFFGEGSRLTVL.

This sequence joins TRBV6-8 and TRBJ2-5, with 7 bases lining up with TRBD1. The V and J ends lost 10 bases and 2 bases, in that order; junction bases with no gene match: 13. CDR1 is MNHGY and CDR2 is SAAAGT in the germline V gene. The CDR3 contains 15 residues. The CDR3 sequence: CAISLTGAAQETQYF. DNA of the CDR3: TGTGCCATCAGCTTAACAGGGGCCGCTCAAGAGACCCAGTACTTC.

This clonotype has a handful of counts. The chain joins TRBV6-1 to TRBJ1-5; D uncertain. V was clipped by 1 base and J by 4 bases, with 11 bases between them. The germline gives CDR1 MNHNS, CDR2 SASEGT. The CDR3 extends over 15 amino acids. The CDR3 region has the DNA TGTGCCAGCAGTGAAGGGGTAGGACTAAATCAGCCCCAGCATTTT. This codes for CASSEGVGLNQPQHF.

This sequence joins TRBV28 and TRBJ2-7; TRBD2 matches 7 bases. Germline CDR1 reads MDHEN; CDR2 reads SYDVKM. Unmatched junction bases numbered 6, after V lost 4 bases and J lost 0 bases. The CDR3 extends over 15 amino acids. In nucleotides, the CDR3 is TGTGCCAGCAGTTCTAGCGGCTTTTTCTCCTACGAGCAGTACTTC. Its translation is CASSSSGFFSYEQYF.

This clonotype came up a few times. This chain uses TRBV7-9 with TRBJ2-1; no definite D call. V was clipped by 1 base and J by 7 bases, with 14 bases between them. This CDR3 region has 15 residues. Germline V gene data show CDR1 as SEHNR and CDR2 as FQNEAQ (reference sequence). The CDR3 loop reads CASSLDGLVENEQFF. The CDR3, as DNA: TGTGCCAGCAGCTTAGACGGGCTCGTTGAGAATGAGCAGTTCTTC.

About this clonotype itself: No DNA is shown, since the ends of the CDR3 on it are uncertain; the CDR3 is the one TCRdb lists. The J gene is TRBJ1-1, the V gene TRBV5-4; TRBD1, the table's D call, was not compared with the DNA. Germline-derived CDR1 and CDR2 are SGHNT and YYREEE (reference sequence). The CDR3 region is 11 residues in length, termini included. CDR3 sequence: CASSFGTGTFF.

The chain employs TRBV3-1 and TRBJ2-5; D perhaps matches TRBD2 (6 bases). Per the germline V gene, CDR1 is LGHDT and CDR2 is YNNKEL (reference sequence). Deletions cut 4 bases from V and 11 bases from J, with 20 bases between. The CDR3 runs 14 residues. CDR3 amino acids: CASSPTGTAGLQYF. In DNA form, the CDR3 reads TGTGCCAGCAGCCCGACCGGGACTGCCGGGTTGCAGTACTTC.

This chain joins TRBV18 and TRBJ2-3; possibly TRBD1 or TRBD2 for D (5 bases each). CDR1 and CDR2 (germline): KGHSH, LQKENI. This CDR3 has 17 residues. Trimming removed 0 bases from V and 4 bases from J, with 17 bases in between. The CDR3 nucleotides read TGTGCCAGCTCACCACCGAGTTGGGGACGGTACGCAGATACGCAGTATTTT. Residues: CASSPPSWGRYADTQYF.

In the case of this clonotype: A much larger clone lies a single base off, so this may be a read error. The conserved phenylalanine or tryptophan is not found at the CDR3 terminus, so this likely reflects a read error. The chain employs TRBV7-8 and TRBJ1-2, with D perhaps TRBD1 (5 bases). The CDR3 runs to 15 residues. The germline gives CDR1 SGHVS, CDR2 FQNEAQ. V lost 6 bases and J lost 4, with 18 bases in between. In nucleotides, the CDR3 is TGTGCCAGCAGTCCCACACCCAGGGAAGGCTATGGCTACACCTCC. Translation: CASSPTPREGYGYTS.

A note on this clonotype: A read error is possible here, since a much larger clone lies one base away. This likely comes from a read error, as the CDR3 has no conserved phenylalanine or tryptophan at its end. CDR3 sequence: CASSQGLAGGTTPQFL. The CDR3 DNA is TGTGCCAGCAGCCAAGGACTAGCGGGAGGGACAACACCGCAGTTCTTA. The rearrangement joins TRBV7-2 to TRBJ2-1, with 15 bases identical to TRBD2. This CDR3 comprises 16 residues. The V gene's germline CDR1 is SGHTA and CDR2 FQGNSA. Trimming took 5 bases from V and 12 from J; bases not matched to a gene: 11.

A few counts support this clonotype. The chain has TRBV7-9 and TRBJ1-1; TRBD1 is a possible D gene (6 bases). V lost 5 bases to trimming and J lost 4 bases, with 17 bases between them. Germline V gene data show CDR1 as SEHNR and CDR2 as FQNEAQ (reference sequence). The CDR3 consists of 15 residues. DNA for the CDR3: TGTGCCAGCAGCGAGAGGGGGAAAAACGGCACTGAAGCTTTCTTT. The encoded protein is CASSERGKNGTEAFF.

This clonotype was picked up a small number of times. This chain links TRBV12-3 or TRBV12-4 with TRBJ1-3; D is unresolved. Trimming removed 4 bases at V and 8 bases at J, with 12 bases between. The CDR3 is 13 amino acids. As DNA, the CDR3 is TGTGCCAGCAGTTACGGCCTGGCGGACACCATATATTTT. Translation gives CASSYGLADTIYF.

The chain joins TRBV7-2 to TRBJ2-7; D might be TRBD2 (5 bases). V was pared by 8 bases and J by 4 bases, with 15 bases between. Germline V CDR1 and CDR2: SGHTA, FQGNSA. The CDR3 extends over 13 amino acids. The DNA for the CDR3 is TGTGCCAGCTGCGTATCTAGCTGGTACGAGCAGTACTTC. Its protein product is CASCVSSWYEQYF.

The V gene is TRBV6-5, the J gene TRBJ1-1, with D tentatively TRBD1 (6 bases). Trimming took 10 bases from V and 5 from J, leaving 29 bases between them. The germline V gene has CDR1 MNHEY and CDR2 SVGAGI. This CDR3 has 17 amino acids. The CDR3 nucleotides are TGTGCCACCACGGGGGCGGAACCGGGGGGGGCTCTTACTGAAGCTTTCTTT. It is translated as CATTGAEPGGALTEAFF.

The J gene is TRBJ2-3, the V gene TRBV10-3; TRBD1 aligns across 9 bases. CDR3 length: 15 amino acids. Trimming took 6 bases from V and 0 from J; bases not matched to a gene: 4. Looked up from germline, CDR1 is ENHRY and CDR2 is SYGVKD. Here the CDR3 reads CAISFGTGSTDTQYF. Written as DNA, the CDR3 is TGTGCCATCAGCTTCGGGACAGGGAGCACAGATACGCAGTATTTT.